A selection of T cell receptor beta chains follows, all from one sample in a study of cytomegalovirus exposure and HLA in healthy donors. Repertoires were generated with immunoSEQ multiplex PCR, while TCRdb's copy carries only in-frame clones and drops some. The sample includes about 88,000 clones, roughly 71% of them seen just once. The sequenced sample consisted of PBMCs. All receptors derive from a woman aged 18-29 years in good health and CMV-seropositive. The CDR3 runs from the conserved cysteine through the conserved F or W. Fields, in order: clone size, D gene, J gene, V gene, CDR3 DNA, CDR3 protein. D genes are given only for firm matches. A clone size is listed for some rows: how often the clone was seen (once, few, many), or a class if it is expanded.

abundance: few; d_gene: .; j_gene: TRBJ1-1; v_gene: TRBV4-3; CDR3nt: TGCGCCAGCAGCCAAGATAGACTTGGGGCGGACGTAGCTTTCTTT; CDR3aa: CASSQDRLGADVAFF
abundance: .; d_gene: .; j_gene: TRBJ1-1; v_gene: TRBV5-4; CDR3nt: TGTGCCAGCAGCAGCAACACTGAAGCTTTCTTT; CDR3aa: CASSSNTEAFF
abundance: .; d_gene: .; j_gene: TRBJ1-2; v_gene: TRBV19; CDR3nt: TGTGCCAGTAGTTTAGGGCCCCCCAACTATGGCTACACCTTC; CDR3aa: CASSLGPPNYGYTF
abundance: .; d_gene: TRBD1; j_gene: TRBJ2-7; v_gene: TRBV15; CDR3nt: TGTGCCACCAGCAGAGGGGGACAGGCTTCCTACGAGCAGTACTTC; CDR3aa: CATSRGGQASYEQYF
abundance: .; d_gene: TRBD1; j_gene: TRBJ1-6; v_gene: TRBV5-4; CDR3nt: TGTGCCAGCAGTCACGACAGGGCGAATTCACCCCTCCACTTT; CDR3aa: CASSHDRANSPLHF
abundance: few; d_gene: TRBD2; j_gene: TRBJ2-7; v_gene: TRBV18; CDR3nt: TGTGCCAGCTCACCAGAGCAGAGCGGGAGGGCCCGATACGAGCAGTACTTC; CDR3aa: CASSPEQSGRARYEQYF
abundance: .; d_gene: .; j_gene: TRBJ2-3; v_gene: TRBV4-2; CDR3nt: TGTGCCAGCAGCCAAGCCCTCCTCCAGGCCCCGTCGGATACGCAGTATTTT; CDR3aa: CASSQALLQAPSDTQYF
abundance: few; d_gene: TRBD1; j_gene: TRBJ2-2; v_gene: TRBV27; CDR3nt: TGTGCCAGCAGTTTGAGGGGGACAGGGCACGCCGGGGAGCTGTTTTTT; CDR3aa: CASSLRGTGHAGELFF
abundance: .; d_gene: .; j_gene: TRBJ2-7; v_gene: TRBV5-1; CDR3nt: TGCGCCAGCAGCTCCACAATGGGGGCCCCCAGCTCCTACGAGCAGTACTTC; CDR3aa: CASSSTMGAPSSYEQYF
abundance: .; d_gene: .; j_gene: TRBJ1-2; v_gene: TRBV4-2; CDR3nt: TGTGCCAGCAGCCAAGAGGCCGCAGCTAACTATGGCTACACCTTC; CDR3aa: CASSQEAAANYGYTF
abundance: .; d_gene: .; j_gene: TRBJ1-5; v_gene: TRBV19; CDR3nt: TGTGCCAGTAGTTATCAGGGGACCCATCAGCCCCAGCATTTT; CDR3aa: CASSYQGTHQPQHF
abundance: .; d_gene: .; j_gene: TRBJ2-1; v_gene: TRBV7-8; CDR3nt: TGTGCCAGCAGCTTAGTTGGGCTCAGCGGGCACAATGAGCAGTTCTTC; CDR3aa: CASSLVGLSGHNEQFF
abundance: .; d_gene: .; j_gene: TRBJ1-1; v_gene: TRBV7-2; CDR3nt: TGTGCCAGCAGCTTAGTGGGAGATGAAGCTTTCTTT; CDR3aa: CASSLVGDEAFF
abundance: .; d_gene: .; j_gene: TRBJ2-3; v_gene: TRBV9; CDR3nt: TGTGCCAGCAGCGTAGCGGGTACTAGCACAGATACGCAGTATTTT; CDR3aa: CASSVAGTSTDTQYF
abundance: .; d_gene: .; j_gene: TRBJ1-5; v_gene: TRBV11-2; CDR3nt: TGTGCCAGCAGCTTAGCGGGCAATCAGCCCCAGCATTTT; CDR3aa: CASSLAGNQPQHF
abundance: .; d_gene: TRBD1; j_gene: TRBJ1-5; v_gene: TRBV28; CDR3nt: TGTGCCAGCAGTTTAGCTCGGGACAGGGGGCATTATGATCAGCCCCAGCATTTT; CDR3aa: CASSLARDRGHYDQPQHF
abundance: .; d_gene: .; j_gene: TRBJ1-5; v_gene: TRBV6-1; CDR3nt: TGTGCCAGCAGTGGATACCACAATAGCAATCAGCCCCAGCATTTT; CDR3aa: CASSGYHNSNQPQHF
abundance: .; d_gene: TRBD2; j_gene: TRBJ2-1; v_gene: TRBV7-3; CDR3nt: TGTGCCAGCAGCGGAGGGGTGGGACTAGCGGGCACGGAGCAGTTCTTC; CDR3aa: CASSGGVGLAGTEQFF
abundance: .; d_gene: .; j_gene: TRBJ2-2; v_gene: TRBV5-5; CDR3nt: TGTGCCAGCAGCTTATTTGGGACACTTAACACCGGGGAGCTGTTTTTT; CDR3aa: CASSLFGTLNTGELFF
abundance: .; d_gene: TRBD1; j_gene: TRBJ2-7; v_gene: TRBV28; CDR3nt: TGTGCCAGCAGGCCGGGACAGACTCTCTACGAGCAGTACTTC; CDR3aa: CASRPGQTLYEQYF
abundance: .; d_gene: TRBD1; j_gene: TRBJ1-2; v_gene: TRBV2; CDR3nt: TGTGCCAGCAGTGAAGCGGGGATAAGGGACAGGGCATCTAACTATGGCTACACCTTC; CDR3aa: CASSEAGIRDRASNYGYTF
abundance: .; d_gene: .; j_gene: TRBJ2-7; v_gene: TRBV15; CDR3nt: TGTGCCACCGGACGCGGGATTCTCTACGAGCAGTACTTC; CDR3aa: CATGRGILYEQYF
abundance: .; d_gene: TRBD2; j_gene: TRBJ2-5; v_gene: TRBV28; CDR3nt: TGTGCCAGCAGTTCAATCCACTTGAGCCACGGGACTAGCGCCTTAAATCAAGAGACCCAGTACTTC; CDR3aa: CASSSIHLSHGTSALNQETQYF
abundance: few; d_gene: TRBD1; j_gene: TRBJ2-4; v_gene: TRBV27; CDR3nt: TGTGCCAGCAGTCCCAACCGACAGGGGGTTAATCACGCGGCCAAAAACATTCAGTACTTC; CDR3aa: CASSPNRQGVNHAAKNIQYF